The source of this T cell receptor beta chain is a study of shared clonotypes between healthy human individuals. Study-level information: A couple of women and a few men aged 18 to 49 made up the donors.

Healthy adults negative for HIV, lacking recent acute infections or vaccinations, served as donors. Repertoires were generated with immunoSEQ multiplex PCR, while TCRdb's copy carries only in-frame clones and drops some. The data contain approximately 100,000 clones, around 65% of them singletons. This clone has only a few counts. Its antigen is as yet unknown. Study-wide results and caveats: Read depth was anticipated to influence clonotype sharing among donors.

Sequencing was performed on memory CD8+ T cells sorted from blood. Subset reported: CD45RO+ cells pooled with CCR7-negative TemRA cells. This TCR was sampled from a woman between 25 and 40 years old in good health.

CDR3 loop: CASSEGTEAGELFF. The CDR3, as DNA: TGTGCCAGCAGTGAAGGAACGGAGGCCGGGGAGCTGTTTTTT. The chain combines TRBV6-1 with TRBJ2-2; tentatively, D is TRBD2 (5 bases). Trimming removed 1 base at V and 6 bases at J, with 9 bases between. The CDR3 has 14 residues. The V gene's germline CDR1 is MNHNS and CDR2 SASEGT.